The T cell receptor beta chain under discussion was sequenced for a study of cytomegalovirus exposure and HLA in healthy donors. Study-level findings and limits: High specificity and sensitivity for cytomegalovirus status were reported for the classifier.

Germline CDR1 reads SGHNT; CDR2 reads YENEEA. V was cut by 0 bases and J by 6 bases, with 9 bases left in between. The CDR3 sequence is 14 residues long. Sequencing used immunoSEQ multiplex PCR; TCRdb keeps in-frame clones, though not all of them. The top ten clones hold approximately 2.9% of a sample with approximately 150,000 clones, roughly 89% of them seen once. With regard to this clone: Its specificity is unknown.

The V gene is TRBV11-3, the J gene TRBJ2-1; D ambiguous. The TCR was taken from a woman between 18 and 29 years old in good health and CMV-seropositive. Sequencing was performed on PBMCs. For the CDR3, the DNA is TGTGCCAGCAGCTTAGAACGTTTTAGCAATGAGCAGTTCTTC. This sequence encodes CASSLERFSNEQFF.